Reported below is one T cell receptor (beta chain). This sample is drawn from a study of OX40 agonist ivuxolimab in advanced cancers. Assay used: immunoSEQ multiplex PCR; TCRdb lists only in-frame clones, some missing. Found here are around 64,000 clones, 92% of them singletons; the top ten hold roughly 7.5%. The trim removed 4 bases at V and 2 bases at J, leaving 3 bases unmatched. Germline V gene sequence: CDR1 MNHEY, CDR2 SMNVEV (reference sequence). The CDR3 runs 14 residues. The chain uses TRBV27 and TRBJ2-7, with 9 nucleotides matching TRBD2. The TCR comes from an adult with an advanced solid tumor such as melanoma, head and neck, liver or kidney cancer. The sequences come from CD4+ or CD8+ T cells sorted from blood, collected in a trial of the OX40 agonist ivuxolimab. The CDR3 coding sequence is TGTGCCAGCAGTTGGGGGACTAGCCCCTACGAGCAGTACTTC. It encodes CASSWGTSPYEQYF.